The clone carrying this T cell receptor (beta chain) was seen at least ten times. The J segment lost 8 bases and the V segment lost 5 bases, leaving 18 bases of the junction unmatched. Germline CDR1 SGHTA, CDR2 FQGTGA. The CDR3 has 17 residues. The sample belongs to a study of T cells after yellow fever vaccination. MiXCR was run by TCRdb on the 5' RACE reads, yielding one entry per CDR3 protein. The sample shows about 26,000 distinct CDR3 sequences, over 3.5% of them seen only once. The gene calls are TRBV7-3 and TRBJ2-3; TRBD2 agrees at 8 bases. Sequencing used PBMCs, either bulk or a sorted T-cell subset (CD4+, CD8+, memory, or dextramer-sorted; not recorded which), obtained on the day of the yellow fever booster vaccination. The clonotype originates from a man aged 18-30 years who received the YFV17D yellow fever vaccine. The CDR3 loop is CASSPSGGGIYLGTQYF. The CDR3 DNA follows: TGTGCCAGCAGCCCAAGCGGGGGCGGGATATATTTGGGTACGCAGTATTTT.